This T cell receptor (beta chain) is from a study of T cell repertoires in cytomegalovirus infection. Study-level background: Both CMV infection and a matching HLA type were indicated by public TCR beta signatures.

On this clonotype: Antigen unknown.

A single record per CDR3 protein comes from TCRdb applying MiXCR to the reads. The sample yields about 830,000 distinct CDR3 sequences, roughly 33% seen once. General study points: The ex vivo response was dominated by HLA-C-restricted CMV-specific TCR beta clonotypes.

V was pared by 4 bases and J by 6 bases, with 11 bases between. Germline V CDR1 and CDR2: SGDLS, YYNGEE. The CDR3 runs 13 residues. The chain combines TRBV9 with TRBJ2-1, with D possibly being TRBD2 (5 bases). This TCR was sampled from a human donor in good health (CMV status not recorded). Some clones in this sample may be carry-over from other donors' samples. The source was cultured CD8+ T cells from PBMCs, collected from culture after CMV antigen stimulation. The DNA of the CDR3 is TGTGCCAGCAGCCCTTGGACTGCCAATGAGCAGTTCTTC. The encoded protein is CASSPWTANEQFF.